The 30 T cell receptor beta chains reported below all come from one sample, sequenced in a study of OX40 agonist ivuxolimab in advanced cancers. TCRdb keeps only in-frame clones here, not all; method: immunoSEQ multiplex PCR. The sample consists of nearly 85,000 clones, less than 90% of them appearing once. The input for sequencing was CD4+ or CD8+ T cells sorted from blood, taken in a trial of the OX40 agonist ivuxolimab. All receptors come from an adult with an advanced solid tumor such as melanoma, head and neck, liver or kidney cancer.

The chain links TRBV7-2 to TRBJ2-2, with D unclear. Per germline, CDR1 SGHTA and CDR2 FQGNSA. V dropped 1 base and J dropped 6 bases, with 6 bases sitting between them. The CDR3 covers 13 residues. The CDR3 DNA reads as TGTGCCAGCAGCTTAGGCCCGGCCGGGGAGCTGTTTTTT. This gives the protein CASSLGPAGELFF.

V and J are TRBV10-3 and TRBJ1-2; a possible D gene is TRBD1 (5 bases). Trimming pared 6 bases from V and 3 bases from J, leaving 14 bases between. The CDR3 has 14 residues. The germline gives CDR1 ENHRY, CDR2 SYGVKD. The CDR3 bases are TGTGCCATCAGATCGTCAGGGTCAGACTATGGCTACACCTTC. Amino acids: CAIRSSGSDYGYTF.

This chain joins TRBV6-1 and TRBJ1-3; no reliable D call. V was shortened by 1 base and J by 2 bases, with 9 bases between the two germline ends. The CDR3 totals 15 residues. Looked up from germline, CDR1 is MNHNS and CDR2 is SASEGT. CDR3 sequence: CASSEVSLTGNTIYF. The CDR3 region has the DNA TGTGCCAGCAGTGAAGTAAGCTTGACTGGAAACACCATATATTTT.

This chain connects TRBV9 to TRBJ2-5, with D tentatively TRBD1 or TRBD2 (5 bases each). The germline V gene encodes CDR1 SGDLS and CDR2 YYNGEE. The length of the CDR3 is 15 residues. V was cut by 2 bases and J by 4 bases, with 15 bases left in between. CDR3 nucleotides: TGTGCCAGCAGCGTTTGGGGGTCCTCCGGAGAGACCCAGTACTTC. It yields the protein CASSVWGSSGETQYF.

This clone was found once. The chain combines TRBV5-6 with TRBJ1-2; TRBD1 matches 8 bases. Germline loops: CDR1 SGHDT, CDR2 YYEEEE. This CDR3 has 16 residues. J was trimmed by 10 bases and V by 4 bases; bases with no gene match: 18. CDR3 loop: CASSPGQGGRLVVYTF. The CDR3 nucleotides read TGTGCCAGCAGCCCCGGACAGGGAGGGAGACTGGTGGTCTACACCTTC.

This clone came up once. The chain couples TRBV27 to TRBJ2-7; weak D call: TRBD1 (6 bases). The V gene lost 6 bases and the J gene lost 2 bases, with 17 bases spanning the gap. The CDR3 consists of 15 residues. From germline, CDR1 is MNHEY and CDR2 SMNVEV (reference sequence). In DNA, the CDR3 is TGTGCCAGCAGGTATGACAGGTTTGGGGCCTACGAGCAGTACTTC. Translation gives CASRYDRFGAYEQYF.

In regard to this clone: Other DNA sequences in this specimen translate into the identical CDR3. The chain is built from TRBV9 and TRBJ1-4, with 8 nucleotides matching TRBD1. This CDR3 contains 16 residues. Trimming took 4 bases from V and 8 from J; bases not matched to a gene: 13. Germline CDR1 and CDR2: SGDLS and YYNGEE. For the CDR3, the DNA is TGTGCCAGCAGCCCCTCAGACAGGGGACGGTACGAAAAACTGTTTTTT. Translating gives CASSPSDRGRYEKLFF. Combining the CDR3 with reference TRBV9 and TRBJ1-4 gives the whole variable domain DSGVTQTPKHLITATGQRVTLRCSPRSGDLSVYWYQQSLDQGLQFLIQYYNGEERAKGNILERFSAQQFPDLHSELNLSSLELGDSALYFCASSPSDRGRYEKLFFGSGTQLSVL.

The genes are TRBV4-3 and TRBJ1-5, with 9 bases matching TRBD1. The V gene's germline CDR1 is LGHNA and CDR2 YSLEER. V trimming: 1 base; J trimming: 7 bases; junction bases outside the gene matches: 2. CDR3 size: 14 residues. CDR3 protein: CASSQGQGVQPQHF. The CDR3 DNA is TGCGCCAGCAGCCAAGGACAGGGGGTCCAGCCCCAGCATTTT.

This chain links TRBV19 with TRBJ1-5; D is undetermined. The CDR3 consists of 14 residues. Germline CDR1 reads LNHDA; CDR2 reads SQIVND (reference sequence). Between the trimmed V and J ends, which lost 3 bases and 6 bases, there was a span of 12 bases. CDR3 protein: CASSIPYDGQPQHF. For the CDR3, the DNA is TGTGCCAGTAGTATTCCCTACGACGGTCAGCCCCAGCATTTT.

This chain links TRBV11-2 with TRBJ2-3; D ambiguous. Trimming took 5 bases from V and 3 from J, leaving 15 bases between them. The length of the CDR3 is 15 residues. In germline, CDR1 is SGHAT, CDR2 FQNNGV. CDR3 region: CASSPGTSLTDTQYF. The CDR3 nucleotides are TGTGCCAGCAGCCCCGGAACATCCCTTACAGATACGCAGTATTTT. The full variable domain, its missing parts supplied by reference TRBV11-2 and TRBJ2-3, is EAGVAQSPRYKIIEKRQSVAFWCNPISGHATLYWYQQILGQGPKLLIQFQNNGVVDDSQLPKDRFSAERLKGVDSTLKIQPAKLEDSAVYLCASSPGTSLTDTQYFGPGTRLTVL.

This sequence joins TRBV2 and TRBJ2-2; either TRBD1 or TRBD2 may supply D (5 bases each). The V gene lost 4 bases and the J gene lost 3 bases, with 9 bases spanning the gap. The CDR3 is 14 amino acids. The germline V gene encodes CDR1 SNHLY and CDR2 FYNNEI. The CDR3 nucleotides are TGTGCCAGCAGTGTACGAGGGGACACCGGGGAGCTGTTTTTT. Translated: CASSVRGDTGELFF.

The gene calls are TRBV13 and TRBJ2-7, with a tentative D call TRBD1 (5 bases). Germline CDR1 PRHDT, CDR2 FYEKMQ (reference sequence). V lost 6 bases to trimming and J lost 0 bases, with 12 bases between them. The CDR3 covers 14 residues. The CDR3: CASSRGRPSYEQYF. DNA of the CDR3: TGTGCCAGCAGTAGGGGTCGGCCCTCCTACGAGCAGTACTTC. Using reference TRBV13 and TRBJ2-7 for the parts outside the CDR3, the full variable domain is AAGVIQSPRHLIKEKRETATLKCYPIPRHDTVYWYQQGPGQDPQFLISFYEKMQSDKGSIPDRFSAQQFSDYHSELNMSSLELGDSALYFCASSRGRPSYEQYFGPGTRLTVT.

CDR3: CASSLTGGNYGYTF. CDR3 nucleotide sequence: TGTGCCAGCAGTTTGACAGGGGGCAACTATGGCTACACCTTC. This chain joins TRBV27 and TRBJ1-2; 10 bases match TRBD1. Germline V lookup: CDR1 MNHEY, CDR2 SMNVEV (reference sequence). The CDR3 consists of 14 residues. The trim removed 3 bases at V and 2 bases at J, leaving 0 bases unmatched.

The V call is TRBV11-2, the J call TRBJ2-7; 12 bases fit TRBD2. V shed 4 bases and J 0 bases; nucleotides not matched to a gene: 10. This CDR3 comprises 18 residues. From germline, CDR1 is SGHAT and CDR2 FQNNGV. CDR3 loop: CASSSPRLAGGSSYEQYF. The CDR3 bases are TGTGCCAGCAGCTCACCTAGGCTAGCGGGGGGGAGCTCCTACGAGCAGTACTTC.

V usage is TRBV7-2 and J usage is TRBJ2-3; no clear D. The V end was cut by 5 bases, the J end by 3 bases, with 9 bases between. The germline gives CDR1 SGHTA, CDR2 FQGNSA. The CDR3 has 13 amino acids. The CDR3 DNA is TGTGCCAGCAGCCTTCCGCCGACAGATACGCAGTATTTT. Translating it yields CASSLPPTDTQYF.

The chain is built from TRBV19 and TRBJ2-6; 10 bases match TRBD1. Germline loops: CDR1 LNHDA, CDR2 SQIVND (reference sequence). The ends lost 5 bases at V and 0 bases at J; junction bases unmatched: 4. The CDR3 extends over 17 amino acids. The CDR3 bases are TGTGCCAGTAGTGAAGACAGGGGGCTCTCTGGGGCCAACGTCCTGACTTTC. This encodes CASSEDRGLSGANVLTF.

This chain connects TRBV7-2 to TRBJ1-1; a weak D match, TRBD1 (5 bases). This CDR3 contains 14 residues. Germline V gene sequence: CDR1 SGHTA, CDR2 FQGNSA. The V end lost 2 bases, the J end lost 1 base, and 8 bases lay between the germline ends. CDR3: CASSLMGGNTEAFF. CDR3 bases: TGTGCCAGCAGCTTAATGGGGGGGAACACTGAAGCTTTCTTT.

In its sample, this clone was seen a few times. The chain couples TRBV6-5 to TRBJ1-5; no clear D. Trimming removed 0 bases at V and 6 bases at J, with 15 bases between. CDR1 and CDR2 from the germline V gene are MNHEY and SVGAGI. The CDR3 has 16 amino acids. The CDR3 nucleotides are TGTGCCAGCAGTTACTCGGCTCCAAGAGAAGGTCAGCCCCAGCATTTT. Translation gives CASSYSAPREGQPQHF.

V and J are TRBV5-1 and TRBJ2-2, with D perhaps given as TRBD1 or TRBD2 (5 bases each). The germline V and J ends were trimmed by 4 bases and 2 bases, with 15 bases remaining between them. This CDR3 region has 16 residues. Germline CDR1 SGHRS, CDR2 YFSETQ. The CDR3 DNA is TGCGCCAGCAGCCAAGGGGCCGGGGAAAACACCGGGGAGCTGTTTTTT. Protein sequence: CASSQGAGENTGELFF.

The V call is TRBV7-2, the J call TRBJ1-5, with D possibly being TRBD1 (5 bases). CDR1 SGHTA and CDR2 FQGNSA come from the germline V gene. This CDR3 region has 15 residues. V was trimmed by 2 bases and J by 6 bases, leaving 14 bases between them. The CDR3 region has the DNA TGTGCCAGCAGCTTACAGGTGTCAGGGACTCAGCCCCAGCATTTT. Amino acid sequence: CASSLQVSGTQPQHF.

The chain recombines TRBV7-9 with TRBJ1-5; no reliable D call. V lost 2 bases, J lost 7 bases, and 12 bases lay in between. There are 14 residues in the CDR3. Per germline, CDR1 SEHNR and CDR2 FQNEAQ (reference sequence). CDR3 sequence reads: CASSLPGLEQPQHF. CDR3 DNA sequence: TGTGCCAGCAGCTTACCCGGGTTGGAGCAGCCCCAGCATTTT.

This chain joins TRBV7-9 and TRBJ1-5, with D hard to call. Deletions cut 8 bases from V and 0 bases from J, with 11 bases between. The CDR3 runs to 14 residues. Germline V CDR1 and CDR2: SEHNR, FQNEAQ (reference sequence). The CDR3 coding sequence is TGTGCCAGCGGAGCAGGTTATAGCAATCAGCCCCAGCATTTT. This translates into CASGAGYSNQPQHF.

This clone was observed a few times. This chain connects TRBV7-2 to TRBJ2-1; possibly TRBD1 for D (5 bases). Trimming pared 5 bases from V and 1 base from J, leaving 15 bases between. CDR3 length: 16 amino acids. The V gene's germline CDR1 is SGHTA and CDR2 FQGNSA. CDR3 sequence: CASSPRSGISYNEQFF. CDR3 nucleotide sequence: TGTGCCAGCAGCCCTCGGTCAGGGATTTCCTACAATGAGCAGTTCTTC.

The chain is built from TRBV7-3 and TRBJ2-3, with TRBD2 matching 12 bases. CDR1 and CDR2 (germline): SGHTA, FQGTGA. CDR3 length: 16 amino acids. J lost 1 base, V lost 5 bases, and 4 bases had no gene match. DNA of the CDR3: TGTGCCAGCAGCCGGTCTAGCGGGGGGGGCACAGATACGCAGTATTTT. It encodes CASSRSSGGGTDTQYF.

This CDR3 reads CASSFQGILGGELFF. CDR3 nucleotides: TGTGCCAGCAGCTTCCAAGGGATTCTCGGCGGGGAGCTGTTTTTT. The chain employs TRBV7-3 and TRBJ2-2, with no clear D. Per the germline V gene, CDR1 is SGHTA and CDR2 is FQGTGA. CDR3 length equals 15 residues. V was trimmed by 3 bases and J by 7 bases, leaving 15 bases between them.

The rearrangement uses TRBV6-4 and TRBJ2-2; no firm D call. The CDR3 length is 14 residues. Trimming left V 2 bases short and J 0 bases short, with 4 bases between. CDR1 is MRHNA and CDR2 is SNTAGT in the germline V gene. The CDR3 region is CASSDLANTGELFF. The DNA for the CDR3 is TGTGCCAGCAGTGACCTCGCGAACACCGGGGAGCTGTTTTTT.

The DNA of the CDR3 is TGTGCCAGCAGCTTAAACCGGGGCAGGGGCTACGAGCAGTACTTC. Translated, it gives CASSLNRGRGYEQYF. The J gene is TRBJ2-7, the V gene TRBV7-2; the D gene is possibly TRBD1 (6 bases). Per the germline V gene, CDR1 is SGHTA and CDR2 is FQGNSA. Trimming removed 2 bases from V and 3 bases from J, with 14 bases in between. This CDR3 contains 15 residues.

V and J are TRBV7-9 and TRBJ2-5; TRBD2 agrees at 13 bases. With 11 bases clipped from V and 5 bases from J, the junction kept 8 bases outside the gene matches. The CDR3 is 14 residues long. CDR1 is SEHNR and CDR2 is FQNEAQ in the germline V gene (reference sequence). In nucleotides, the CDR3 is TGTGCCGGTAGGACTAGCGGGGGTTTTGAGACCCAGTACTTC. Translation gives CAGRTSGGFETQYF. The full variable domain, in which reference TRBV7-9 and TRBJ2-5 provide the parts outside the CDR3, is DTGVSQNPRHKITKRGQNVTFRCDPISEHNRLYWYRQTLGQGPEFLTYFQNEAQLEKSRLLSDRFSAERPKGSFSTLEIQRTEQGDSAMYLCAGRTSGGFETQYFGPGTRLLVL.

V usage is TRBV27 and J usage is TRBJ1-1, with D uncertain. There are 15 residues in the CDR3. Germline CDR1 is MNHEY and CDR2 is SMNVEV (reference sequence). V was shortened by 1 base and J by 1 base, with 10 bases between the two germline ends. The DNA for the CDR3 is TGTGCCAGCAGTTTATACCGGGTCCCGAACACTGAAGCTTTCTTT. Translating it yields CASSLYRVPNTEAFF.

The chain carries TRBV6-1 and TRBJ1-2, with D maybe TRBD1 (6 bases). Germline loops: CDR1 MNHNS, CDR2 SASEGT. With 5 bases removed from V and 4 bases from J, the gap between germline ends came to 17 bases. This CDR3 has 15 amino acids. The CDR3: CASSQGRGAFYGYTF. Here the CDR3 DNA reads TGTGCCAGCAGTCAGGGGCGGGGGGCGTTCTATGGCTACACCTTC.